This section outlines one T cell receptor beta chain sequence together with its context. Its antigen remains unknown. The data stem from a study of radiation and T cells in renal cell carcinoma. Study-wide results and caveats: Without pretreatment biopsies, baseline tumor clonotype presence was undetermined.

The data were produced by immunoSEQ multiplex PCR, yet TCRdb's version contains in-frame clones alone and is incomplete. The data show 60,000 to 75,000 clones, 60% to 85% seen once. Time point in this sample: blood 4 weeks post-SBRT, at nephrectomy. The treatment is: 15 Gy SBRT to primary tumor, nephrectomy 4 weeks later. Nephrectomy followed 15 Gy stereotactic body radiation by 4 weeks. Radiation-treated patients gave blood at baseline, week 2 and week 4. Clear cell pathology was present in this patient's renal cell carcinoma. The germline V and J ends were trimmed by 5 bases and 1 base, with 11 bases remaining between them. Germline CDR1 reads SGHAT; CDR2 reads FQNNGV. The CDR3 sequence is 14 residues long.

This specimen was blood, taken from a patient whose treatment included radiotherapy and nephrectomy. This TCR came from a man aged 55 to 70 with renal cell carcinoma. The chain joins TRBV11-2 to TRBJ2-5; possible D gene TRBD1, 6 bases. The CDR3 spells CASSPYRAQETQYF. The CDR3 DNA is TGTGCCAGCAGCCCATACAGGGCCCAAGAGACCCAGTACTTC.